This entry lists 12 T cell receptor beta chains sequenced from one sample in a study of CD8+ T cells in alopecia areata. Extracted from the samples, RNA was reverse transcribed into cDNA to serve as the sequencing template. TCRdb's copy holds only in-frame clones and misses some; the assay was immunoSEQ multiplex PCR. The sample has around 150,000 clones, around three fifths seen once. Indicated treatment: oral pan-JAK inhibitor, 5-10 mg twice daily. Specimen: CD4+ T cells sorted from blood, collected at week 24, from a patient treated with tofacitinib. These receptors were collected from a human donor with alopecia areata.

The genes are TRBV6-5 and TRBJ1-2, with no clear D. Per the germline V gene, CDR1 is MNHEY and CDR2 is SVGAGI. The CDR3 is 13 residues long. The V and J ends lost 7 bases and 4 bases respectively, with 13 bases between them. The CDR3: CASTRGLSYGYTF. The CDR3 region has the DNA TGTGCCAGCACTCGAGGACTGAGCTATGGCTACACCTTC.

The chain carries TRBV9 and TRBJ2-1; perhaps TRBD1 as D (6 bases). The V gene lost 3 bases and the J gene lost 6 bases, with 13 bases spanning the gap. Germline loops: CDR1 SGDLS, CDR2 YYNGEE. The CDR3 runs 14 residues. The CDR3 region is CASSGQVLSNEQFF. The CDR3 coding sequence is TGTGCCAGCAGCGGACAGGTCTTGAGCAATGAGCAGTTCTTC.

This chain uses TRBV27 with TRBJ1-2; no firm D call. The CDR3 has 14 residues. V was cut by 5 bases and J by 4 bases, with 14 bases left in between. Germline V CDR1 and CDR2: MNHEY, SMNVEV (reference sequence). CDR3 nucleotides: TGTGCCAGCAGTGAAGTTACTGGCGGCTATGGCTACACCTTC. Its translation is CASSEVTGGYGYTF.

The rearrangement uses TRBV5-1 and TRBJ2-7, with TRBD2 matching over 9 bases. The CDR3 is 15 residues long. Unmatched junction bases numbered 7, after V lost 0 bases and J lost 6 bases. CDR1 and CDR2 (germline): SGHRS, YFSETQ. For the CDR3, the DNA is TGCGCCAGCAGCTTGGTGCAAGCGGGGGGAGGCGAGCAGTACTTC. Translation: CASSLVQAGGGEQYF.

This clone occurred a few times. The rearrangement links TRBV10-3 to TRBJ2-1, with 13 bases aligning to TRBD2. The CDR3 length is 16 residues. Germline assignment: CDR1 ENHRY and CDR2 SYGVKD. Trimming cost V 5 bases and J 4 bases; bases outside gene matches: 5. The CDR3 sequence: CAISPGTSGVYNEQFF. CDR3 nucleotides: TGTGCCATCAGTCCCGGGACTAGCGGGGTTTACAATGAGCAGTTCTTC.

The gene calls are TRBV5-1 and TRBJ1-2; D perhaps matches TRBD1 (6 bases). CDR1 and CDR2 (germline): SGHRS, YFSETQ. Trimming cost V 5 bases and J 8 bases, with 13 bases left between them. The CDR3 has 12 residues. DNA for the CDR3: TGCGCCAGCAGTGGACAGAACTGGGGCTACACCTTC. This gives the protein CASSGQNWGYTF. Combining the CDR3 with reference TRBV5-1 and TRBJ1-2 gives the whole variable domain KAGVTQTPRYLIKTRGQQVTLSCSPISGHRSVSWYQQTPGQGLQFLFEYFSETQRNKGNFPGRFSGRQFSNSRSEMNVSTLELGDSALYLCASSGQNWGYTFGSGTRLTVV.

V and J are TRBV5-1 and TRBJ2-5; possible D gene TRBD2, 6 bases. Trimming cost V 4 bases and J 0 bases, with 10 bases left between them. CDR3 length: 14 residues. The germline CDR1 and CDR2 sequences are SGHRS and YFSETQ. DNA for the CDR3: TGCGCCAGCAGCGCGGCGGGGAACCAAGAGACCCAGTACTTC. Protein sequence: CASSAAGNQETQYF.

The J gene is TRBJ1-6, the V gene TRBV4-1, with TRBD1 as a possible D gene (6 bases). V lost 0 bases, J lost 10 bases, and 10 bases lay in between. This CDR3 is built from 14 residues. The germline CDR1 and CDR2 sequences are MGHRA and YSYEKL. The CDR3 sequence: CASSQEGGGSPLHF. CDR3 bases: TGCGCCAGCAGCCAAGAAGGGGGGGGCTCACCCCTCCACTTT.

This chain connects TRBV25-1 to TRBJ1-4; D unresolved. Germline V gene lookup returns CDR1 MGHDK and CDR2 SYGVNS. The germline V and J ends were trimmed by 3 bases and 5 bases, with 10 bases remaining between them. The CDR3 has 14 amino acids. DNA for the CDR3: TGTGCCAGCAGTGATCGAGCGAGCAATGAAAAACTGTTTTTT. Translation gives CASSDRASNEKLFF.

V and J are TRBV5-1 and TRBJ1-1; D possibly corresponds to TRBD1 (6 bases). Germline lookup yields CDR1 SGHRS and CDR2 YFSETQ. The CDR3 is 15 residues long. V was trimmed by 0 bases and J by 1 base, leaving 10 bases between them. The CDR3: CASSLARGRNTEAFF. The CDR3 DNA reads TGCGCCAGCAGCTTGGCCAGGGGAAGGAACACTGAAGCTTTCTTT.

This clone was recorded once. The chain joins TRBV5-6 to TRBJ2-6; 12 bases align to TRBD1. This CDR3 contains 19 residues. Germline V gene lookup returns CDR1 SGHDT and CDR2 YYEEEE. V lost 4 bases, J lost 4 bases, and 12 bases stayed unmatched. For the CDR3, the DNA is TGTGCCAGCAGCGCCCCCCGGGGACAGGGGGCTCCGGGGGCCAACGTCCTGACTTTC. Its protein product is CASSAPRGQGAPGANVLTF.

The J gene is TRBJ1-3, the V gene TRBV29-1; D might be TRBD1 (5 bases). This CDR3 contains 13 residues. CDR1 and CDR2 from the germline V gene are SQVTM and ANQGSEA. Trimming pared 7 bases from V and 0 bases from J, leaving 10 bases between. CDR3 region: CSGRRDSGNTIYF. The CDR3 bases are TGCAGCGGACGCAGGGACTCTGGAAACACCATATATTTT.